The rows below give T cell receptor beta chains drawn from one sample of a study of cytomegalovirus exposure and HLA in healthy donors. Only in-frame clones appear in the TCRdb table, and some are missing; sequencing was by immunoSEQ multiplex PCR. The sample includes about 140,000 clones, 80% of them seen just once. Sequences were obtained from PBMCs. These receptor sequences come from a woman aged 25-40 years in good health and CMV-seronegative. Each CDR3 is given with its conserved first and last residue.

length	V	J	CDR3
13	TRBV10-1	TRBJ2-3	CASSETRADTQYF
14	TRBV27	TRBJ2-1	CASSLGQGAYEQFF
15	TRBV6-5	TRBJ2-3	CASSRTVGSTDTQYF
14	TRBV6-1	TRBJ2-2	CASGTYANTGELFF
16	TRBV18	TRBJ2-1	CASSGRLAGSYNEQFF
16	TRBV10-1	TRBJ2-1	CASSDEGLSGRDEQFF
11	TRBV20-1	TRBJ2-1	CSAPTENEQFF
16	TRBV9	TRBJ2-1	CASSPEVAGNYNEQFF
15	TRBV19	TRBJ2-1	CASGFDTYSYNEQFF
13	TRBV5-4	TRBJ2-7	CASSMAANYEQYF
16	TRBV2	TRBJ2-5	CASSENSAGEQETQYF
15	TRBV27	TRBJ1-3	CASSLTGSSGNTIYF
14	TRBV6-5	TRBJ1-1	CASSLGQGYTEAFF
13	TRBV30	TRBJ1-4	CAWSDRGWEKLFF
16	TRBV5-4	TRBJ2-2	CASSPGPGQNTGELFF
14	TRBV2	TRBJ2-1	CASRQGAQHNEQFF
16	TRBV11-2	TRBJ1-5	CASSLIRGYSNQPQHF
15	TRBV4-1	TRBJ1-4	CASSQGLATNEKLFF
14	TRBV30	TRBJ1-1	CAWTVTTGGTEAFF
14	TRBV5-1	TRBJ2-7	CASSFGTGKYEQYF
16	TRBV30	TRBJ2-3	CAWSWELLPGGGTQYF
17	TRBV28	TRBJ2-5	CASSPGLAGGLQETQYF
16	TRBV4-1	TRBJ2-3	CASSAGGAFGADTQYF
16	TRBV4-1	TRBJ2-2	CASSQGLQGGSGELFF
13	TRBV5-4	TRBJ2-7	CASSLGQSYEQYF
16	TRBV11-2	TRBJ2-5	CASSLSPTASQETQYF
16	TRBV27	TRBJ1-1	CASSPEWGQMNTEAFF
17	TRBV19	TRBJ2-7	CASSIGLKTGISYEQYF
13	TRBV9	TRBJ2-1	CASSHPRAGEQFF
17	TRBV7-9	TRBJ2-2	CSSSVILPGTNTGELFF
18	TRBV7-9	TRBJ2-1	CASSPPLIAGHSYNEQFF
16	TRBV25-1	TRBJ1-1	CASSGQRGSVNTEAFF
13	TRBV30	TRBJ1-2	CAWKTGGDGGYTF
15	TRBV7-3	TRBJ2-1	CASSLGRGMVYEQFF
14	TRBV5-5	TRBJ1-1	CASSSQLTNTEAFF
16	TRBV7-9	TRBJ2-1	CASSLASGGPYNEQFF
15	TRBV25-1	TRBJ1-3	CASSPRVFSGNTIYF
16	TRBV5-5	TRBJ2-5	CASSAQGAAYQETQYF
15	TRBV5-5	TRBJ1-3	CASSATGQSGNTIYF
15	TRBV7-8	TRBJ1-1	CASSKTGSMNTEAFF